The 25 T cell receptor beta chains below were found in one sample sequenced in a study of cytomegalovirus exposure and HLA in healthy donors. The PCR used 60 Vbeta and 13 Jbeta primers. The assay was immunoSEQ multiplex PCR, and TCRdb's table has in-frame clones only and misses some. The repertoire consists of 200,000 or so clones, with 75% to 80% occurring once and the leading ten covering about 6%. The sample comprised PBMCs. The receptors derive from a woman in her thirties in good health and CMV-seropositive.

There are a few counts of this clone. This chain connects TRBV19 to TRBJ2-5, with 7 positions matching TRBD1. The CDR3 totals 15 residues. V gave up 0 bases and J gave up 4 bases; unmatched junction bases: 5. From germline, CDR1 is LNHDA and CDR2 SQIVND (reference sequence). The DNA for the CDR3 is TGTGCCAGTAGTATAGATCCGAGGGGGCGAGAGACCCAGTACTTC. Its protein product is CASSIDPRGRETQYF.

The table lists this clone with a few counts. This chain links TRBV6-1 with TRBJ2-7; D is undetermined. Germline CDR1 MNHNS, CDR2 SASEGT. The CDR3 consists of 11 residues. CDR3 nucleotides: TGTGCGTCGTGGCAGTTTTACGAGCAGTACTTC. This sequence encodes CASWQFYEQYF.

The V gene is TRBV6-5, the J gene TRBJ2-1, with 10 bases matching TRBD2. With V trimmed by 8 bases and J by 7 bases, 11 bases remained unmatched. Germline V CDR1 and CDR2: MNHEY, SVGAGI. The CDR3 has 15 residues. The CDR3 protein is CASCPGTSEENEQFF. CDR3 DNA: TGTGCCAGCTGCCCCGGGACTAGCGAGGAGAATGAGCAGTTCTTC.

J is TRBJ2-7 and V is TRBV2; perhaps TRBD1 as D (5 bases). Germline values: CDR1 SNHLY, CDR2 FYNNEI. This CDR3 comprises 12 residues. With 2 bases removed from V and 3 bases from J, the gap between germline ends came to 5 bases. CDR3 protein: CASSEQGYEQYF. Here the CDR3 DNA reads TGTGCCAGCAGTGAACAGGGCTACGAGCAGTACTTC.

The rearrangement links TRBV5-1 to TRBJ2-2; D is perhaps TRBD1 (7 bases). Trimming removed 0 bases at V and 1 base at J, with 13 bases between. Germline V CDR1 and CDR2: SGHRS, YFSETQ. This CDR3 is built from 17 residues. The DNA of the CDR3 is TGCGCCAGCAGCTTGGGCCAGGGGGGTCAGAACACCGGGGAGCTGTTTTTT. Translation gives CASSLGQGGQNTGELFF.

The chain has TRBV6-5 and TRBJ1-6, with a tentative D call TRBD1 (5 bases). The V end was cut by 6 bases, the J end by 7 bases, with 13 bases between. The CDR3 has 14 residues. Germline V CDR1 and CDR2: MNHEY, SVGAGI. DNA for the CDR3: TGTGCCAGCAGGGTCCCCGGGGGAAATTCACCCCTCCACTTT. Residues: CASRVPGGNSPLHF.

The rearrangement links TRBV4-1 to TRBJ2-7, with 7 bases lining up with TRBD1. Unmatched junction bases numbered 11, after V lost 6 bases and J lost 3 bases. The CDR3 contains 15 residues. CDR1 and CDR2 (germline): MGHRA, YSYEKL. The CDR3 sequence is CASRQLPGQHYEQYF. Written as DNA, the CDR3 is TGCGCCAGCAGACAACTTCCGGGACAGCACTACGAGCAGTACTTC.

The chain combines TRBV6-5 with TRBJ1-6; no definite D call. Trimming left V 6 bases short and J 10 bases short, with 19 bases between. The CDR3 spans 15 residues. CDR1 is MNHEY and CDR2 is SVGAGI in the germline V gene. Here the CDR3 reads CASSFGPPRSSPLHF. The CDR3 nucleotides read TGTGCCAGCAGCTTCGGTCCTCCTAGGAGCTCACCCCTCCACTTT.

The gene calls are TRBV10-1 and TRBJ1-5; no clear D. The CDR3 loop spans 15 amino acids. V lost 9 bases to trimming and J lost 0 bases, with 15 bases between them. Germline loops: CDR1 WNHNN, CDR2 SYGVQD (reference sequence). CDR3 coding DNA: TGCGCCAGGGGGAGGCGAAAGAATAGCAATCAGCCCCAGCATTTT. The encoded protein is CARGRRKNSNQPQHF.

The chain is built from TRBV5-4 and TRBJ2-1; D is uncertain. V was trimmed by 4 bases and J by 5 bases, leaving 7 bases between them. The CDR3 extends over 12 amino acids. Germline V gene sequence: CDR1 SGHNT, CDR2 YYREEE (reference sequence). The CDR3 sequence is CASSLSHNEQFF. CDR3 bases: TGTGCCAGCAGCCTTTCCCACAATGAGCAGTTCTTC.

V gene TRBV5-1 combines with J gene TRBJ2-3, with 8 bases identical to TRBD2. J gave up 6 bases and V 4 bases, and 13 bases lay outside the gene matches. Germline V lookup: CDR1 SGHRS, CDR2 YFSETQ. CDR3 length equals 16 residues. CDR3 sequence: CASSPGLARGADTQYF. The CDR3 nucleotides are TGCGCCAGCAGCCCCGGACTAGCCCGGGGGGCGGATACGCAGTATTTT.

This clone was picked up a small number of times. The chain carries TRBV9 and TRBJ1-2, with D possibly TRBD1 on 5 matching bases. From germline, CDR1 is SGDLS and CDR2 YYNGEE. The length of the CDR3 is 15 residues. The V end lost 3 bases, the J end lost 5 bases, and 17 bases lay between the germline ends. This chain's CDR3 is CASSAQPGGNYGYTF. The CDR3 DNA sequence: TGTGCCAGCAGCGCCCAGCCGGGGGGAAATTATGGCTACACCTTC.

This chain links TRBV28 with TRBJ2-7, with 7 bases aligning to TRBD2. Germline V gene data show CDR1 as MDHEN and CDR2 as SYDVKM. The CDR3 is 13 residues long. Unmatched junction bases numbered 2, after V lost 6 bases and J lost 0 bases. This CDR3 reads CASRAGSSYEQYF. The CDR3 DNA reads TGTGCCAGCAGAGCGGGATCCTCCTACGAGCAGTACTTC.

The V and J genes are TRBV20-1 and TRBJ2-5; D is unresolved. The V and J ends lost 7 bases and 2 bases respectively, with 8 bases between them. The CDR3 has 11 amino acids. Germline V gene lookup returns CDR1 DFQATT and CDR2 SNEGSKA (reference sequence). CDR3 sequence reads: CSVHLQETQYF. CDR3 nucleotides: TGCAGTGTTCATTTGCAAGAGACCCAGTACTTC.

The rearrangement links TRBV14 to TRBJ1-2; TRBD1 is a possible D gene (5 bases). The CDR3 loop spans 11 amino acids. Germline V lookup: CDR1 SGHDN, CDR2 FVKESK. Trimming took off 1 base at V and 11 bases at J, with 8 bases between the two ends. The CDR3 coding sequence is TGTGCCAGCAGCCAAGCACAGGTATACACCTTC. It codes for CASSQAQVYTF.

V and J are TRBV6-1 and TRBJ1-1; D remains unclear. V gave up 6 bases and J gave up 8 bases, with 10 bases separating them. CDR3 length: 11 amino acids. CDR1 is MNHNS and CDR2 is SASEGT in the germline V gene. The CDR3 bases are TGTGCCAGCAGGATTACAGTAGAAGCTTTCTTT. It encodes CASRITVEAFF.

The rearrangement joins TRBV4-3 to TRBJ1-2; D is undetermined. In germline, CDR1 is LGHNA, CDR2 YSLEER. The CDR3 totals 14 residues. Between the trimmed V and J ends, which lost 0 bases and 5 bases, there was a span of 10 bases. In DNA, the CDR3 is TGCGCCAGCAGCCAAGAGATGGCTAGGTATGGCTACACCTTC. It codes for CASSQEMARYGYTF.

The chain's CDR3 is CATQRLAGASGGNEQFF. The CDR3 coding sequence is TGTGCCACCCAGCGACTAGCGGGAGCCTCCGGCGGGAATGAGCAGTTCTTC. The chain has TRBV19 and TRBJ2-1; 12 bases map to TRBD2. Germline-derived CDR1 and CDR2 are LNHDA and SQIVND (reference sequence). The V segment lost 10 bases and the J segment 7 bases; nucleotides outside the gene matches: 17. The CDR3 loop spans 17 amino acids.

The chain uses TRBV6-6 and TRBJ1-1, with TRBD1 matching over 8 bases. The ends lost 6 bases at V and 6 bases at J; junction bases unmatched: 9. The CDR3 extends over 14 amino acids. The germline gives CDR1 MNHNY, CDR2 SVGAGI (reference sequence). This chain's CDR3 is CASRRQGNGAEAFF. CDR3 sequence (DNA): TGTGCCAGCAGGCGACAGGGGAATGGGGCTGAAGCTTTCTTT.

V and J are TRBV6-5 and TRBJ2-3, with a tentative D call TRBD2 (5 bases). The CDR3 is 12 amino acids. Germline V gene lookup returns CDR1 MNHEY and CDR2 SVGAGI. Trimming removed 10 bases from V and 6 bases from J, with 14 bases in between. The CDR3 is CATKRKSDTQYF. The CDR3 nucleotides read TGTGCCACCAAGCGGAAATCCGATACGCAGTATTTT.

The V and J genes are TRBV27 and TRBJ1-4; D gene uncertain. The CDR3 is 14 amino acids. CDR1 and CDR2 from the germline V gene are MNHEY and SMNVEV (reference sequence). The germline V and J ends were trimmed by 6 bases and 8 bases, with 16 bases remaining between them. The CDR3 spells CASSFSWPGEKLFF. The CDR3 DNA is TGTGCCAGCAGCTTCAGTTGGCCAGGCGAAAAACTGTTTTTT.

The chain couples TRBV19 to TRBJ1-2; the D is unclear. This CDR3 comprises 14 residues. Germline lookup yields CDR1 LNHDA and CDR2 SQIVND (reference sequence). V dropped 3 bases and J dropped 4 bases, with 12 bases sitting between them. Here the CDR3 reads CASSIPGSLYGYTF. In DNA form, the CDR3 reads TGTGCCAGTAGTATCCCAGGCAGCCTCTATGGCTACACCTTC.

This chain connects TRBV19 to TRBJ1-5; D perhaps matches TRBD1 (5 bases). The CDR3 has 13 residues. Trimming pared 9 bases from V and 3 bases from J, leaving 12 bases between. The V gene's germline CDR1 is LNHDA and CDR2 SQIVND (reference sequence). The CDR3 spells CASKPTVNQPQHF. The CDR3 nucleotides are TGTGCCAGCAAGCCGACAGTCAATCAGCCCCAGCATTTT.

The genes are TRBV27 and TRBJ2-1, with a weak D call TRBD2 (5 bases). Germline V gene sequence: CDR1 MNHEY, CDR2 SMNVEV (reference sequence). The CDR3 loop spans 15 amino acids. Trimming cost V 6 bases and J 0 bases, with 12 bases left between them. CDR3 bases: TGTGCCAGCAGACTCAGCGGAAGCTCCTACAATGAGCAGTTCTTC. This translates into CASRLSGSSYNEQFF.

This CDR3 is CASSITGGPYEQYF. The CDR3 DNA sequence: TGTGCCAGCAGCATCACAGGGGGCCCCTACGAGCAGTACTTC. The rearrangement uses TRBV21-1 and TRBJ2-7; the table's D call TRBD1 went unverified against the DNA. TRBV21-1 is a documented pseudogene. The CDR3 sequence is 14 residues long.